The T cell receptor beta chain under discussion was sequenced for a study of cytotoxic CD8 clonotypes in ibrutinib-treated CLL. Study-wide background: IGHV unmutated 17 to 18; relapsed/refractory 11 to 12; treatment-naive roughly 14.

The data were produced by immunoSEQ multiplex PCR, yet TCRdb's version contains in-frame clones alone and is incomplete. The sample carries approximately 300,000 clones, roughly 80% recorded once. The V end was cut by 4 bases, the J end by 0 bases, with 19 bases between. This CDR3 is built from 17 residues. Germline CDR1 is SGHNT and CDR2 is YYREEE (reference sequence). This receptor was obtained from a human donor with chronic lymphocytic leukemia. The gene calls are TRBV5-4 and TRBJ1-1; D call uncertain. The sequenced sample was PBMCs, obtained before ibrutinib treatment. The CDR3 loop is CASSRGWTPPMNTEAFF. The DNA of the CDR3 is TGTGCCAGCAGCCGAGGATGGACCCCCCCGATGAACACTGAAGCTTTCTTT.